This record covers a single TCR beta chain. The junction differs from germline at one of its ends, possibly a read error. The data were taken from a study of blood T cell repertoires in COVID-19. In germline, CDR1 is SSHAT, CDR2 FNYEAQ (reference sequence). This CDR3 comprises 13 residues. As handled by the study authors: Cell counts per sample came from amplifying reference gene primers. Assay: immunoSEQ multiplex PCR; the TCRdb copy retains only in-frame clones and omits some. V and J calls and clone size are copied from that table; D and trimming were computed from the DNA. The data show about 200,000 clones, 70% to 90% seen once.

The sequencing sample was made of PBMCs or T cells enriched from blood (not recorded which). This sequence joins TRBV7-7 and TRBJ1-1; D remains ambiguous. The sequence came from a middle-aged woman with acute COVID-19. CDR3 sequence reads: CASSYNGNTEAFF. The CDR3 DNA reads TGTGCTAGCAGCTACAATGGGAACACTGAAGCTTTCTTT. Full variable domain (missing parts from reference TRBV7-7 and TRBJ1-1): GAGVSQSPRYKVTKRGQDVTLRCDPISSHATLYWYQQALGQGPEFLTYFNYEAQPDKSGLPSDRFSAERPEGSISTLTIQRTEQRDSAMYRCASSYNGNTEAFFGQGTRLTVV.